The sequence of this T cell receptor (beta chain) was determined in a study of graft-versus-host responses after intestinal transplantation. This CDR3 has 15 amino acids. V was clipped by 1 base and J by 5 bases, with 13 bases between them. Germline CDR1 is LGHNA and CDR2 is YNFKEQ. The assay was immunoSEQ multiplex PCR, and TCRdb's table has in-frame clones only and misses some. The sample lists about 100,000 clones, 91% occurring once. This clone was recorded only once. What it binds is unknown. This TCR derives from a human donor who was the organ donor for an intestinal transplant. The chain has TRBV4-2 and TRBJ2-3; perhaps TRBD2 as D (7 bases). Here the sequenced sample was unstimulated CD4+ T cells sorted from spleen or lymph node cells, taken before transplant. The CDR3 sequence: CASSQVGGPEDTQYF. CDR3 bases: TGTGCCAGCAGCCAAGTCGGGGGGCCAGAAGATACGCAGTATTTT.